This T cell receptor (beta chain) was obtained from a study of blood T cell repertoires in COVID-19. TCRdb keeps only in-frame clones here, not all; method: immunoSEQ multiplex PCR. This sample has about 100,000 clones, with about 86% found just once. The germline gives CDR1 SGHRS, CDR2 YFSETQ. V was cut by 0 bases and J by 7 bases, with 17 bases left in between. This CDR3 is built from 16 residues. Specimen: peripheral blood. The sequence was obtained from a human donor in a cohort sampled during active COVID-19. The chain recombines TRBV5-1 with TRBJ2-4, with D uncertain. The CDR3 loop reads CASSLAGGSPFNIQYF. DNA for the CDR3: TGCGCCAGCAGCTTGGCCGGCGGAAGCCCTTTTAACATTCAGTACTTC.